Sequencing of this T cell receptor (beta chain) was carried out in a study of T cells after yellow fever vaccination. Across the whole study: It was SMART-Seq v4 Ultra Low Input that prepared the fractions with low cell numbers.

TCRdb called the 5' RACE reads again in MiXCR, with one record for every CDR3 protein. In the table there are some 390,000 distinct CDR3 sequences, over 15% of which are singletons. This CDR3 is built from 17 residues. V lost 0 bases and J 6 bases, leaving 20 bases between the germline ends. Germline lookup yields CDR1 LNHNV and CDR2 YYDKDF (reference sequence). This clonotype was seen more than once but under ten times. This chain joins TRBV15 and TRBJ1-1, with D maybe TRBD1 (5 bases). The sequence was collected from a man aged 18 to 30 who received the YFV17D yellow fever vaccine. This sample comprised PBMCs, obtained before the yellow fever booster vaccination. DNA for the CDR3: TGTGCCACCAGCAGAGATGGGGGGTCCCCCGGGGTCCCTGAAGCTTTCTTT. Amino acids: CATSRDGGSPGVPEAFF.